This note documents a single T cell receptor beta chain sequence. Under the authors' procedure: How many nucleated cells were present was estimated from reference gene primer amplification. Data came from immunoSEQ multiplex PCR; TCRdb stores just in-frame clones and leaves some out. V, J and clone size were drawn from that table, and D and trimming were deduced from the DNA. Of about 200,000 clones listed, 80% to 90% are singletons. Trimming removed 5 bases at V and 6 bases at J, with 14 bases between. This CDR3 has 14 amino acids. The germline CDR1 and CDR2 sequences are MNHEY and SVGEGT. These data are taken from a study of blood T cell repertoires in COVID-19. About the research overall: Sample material is recorded as cDNA or gDNA derived from T cells, B-cell-depleted T cells, or PBMCs.

The sequenced material came from PBMCs or T cells enriched from blood (not recorded which). The sequence was collected from a man in his forties who had recovered from COVID-19. The genes are TRBV6-2 or TRBV6-3 and TRBJ1-5, with TRBD1 as a possible D gene (5 bases). CDR3 in amino acids: CASSAPGLGQPQHF. The CDR3 coding sequence is TGTGCCAGCAGTGCCCCAGGGCTCGGTCAGCCCCAGCATTTT.